Below, 15 T cell receptor beta chains from the same sample are listed, as sequenced in a study of control samples from healthy donors and cancer patients. Produced via immunoSEQ multiplex PCR; TCRdb's table is partial and in-frame only. The repertoire holds roughly 370,000 clones, with about nine tenths as singletons. The specimen was PBMCs. These receptors originate from a man aged 35 to 55 with head and neck cancer.

This rearrangement joins TRBV6-5 to TRBJ1-5, with a weak D call TRBD1 (5 bases). Germline CDR1 is MNHEY and CDR2 is SVGAGI. CDR3 length: 13 amino acids. Trimming took 6 bases from V and 7 from J, leaving 13 bases between them. CDR3 sequence (DNA): TGTGCCAGCAGGCCAGGGATAAGGCAGCCCCAGCATTTT. Protein: CASRPGIRQPQHF.

The chain carries TRBV28 and TRBJ1-2; D ambiguous. The ends were cut back, 6 bases at V and 4 bases at J, with 18 bases in the middle. The CDR3 has 15 amino acids. Germline V gene lookup returns CDR1 MDHEN and CDR2 SYDVKM. This chain's CDR3 is CASSPRLGFSYGYTF. The CDR3 DNA reads as TGTGCCAGCAGCCCCCGTTTGGGGTTTAGCTATGGCTACACCTTC.

The chain joins TRBV3-1 (or the pseudogene TRBV3-2) to TRBJ2-1, with D perhaps matching TRBD1 (6 bases). The CDR3 has 18 amino acids. Trimming removed 0 bases at V and 9 bases at J, with 24 bases between. CDR1 and CDR2 (germline): LGHDT, YNNKEL (reference sequence). In DNA, the CDR3 is TGTGCCAGCAGCCAAGAGGCCCTCGGGGTAGTCTCAGGGGCTGAGCAGTTCTTC. Protein sequence: CASSQEALGVVSGAEQFF.

The rearrangement joins TRBV11-3 to TRBJ1-2; possibly TRBD1 for D (5 bases). CDR1 SGHNT and CDR2 YENEEA come from the germline V gene. Trimming cost V 0 bases and J 13 bases, with 15 bases left between them. The CDR3 loop spans 13 amino acids. CDR3 sequence: CASSLDTGTACTF. CDR3 coding DNA: TGTGCCAGCAGCTTAGATACCGGGACGGCTTGCACCTTC.

The rearrangement uses TRBV27 and TRBJ2-2; D unclear. Trimming took off 0 bases at V and 1 base at J, with 9 bases between the two ends. The germline CDR1 and CDR2 sequences are MNHEY and SMNVEV (reference sequence). CDR3 length equals 16 residues. CDR3 DNA: TGTGCCAGCAGTTTATCGATGGCAGTGAACACCGGGGAGCTGTTTTTT. Translated: CASSLSMAVNTGELFF.

This chain connects TRBV7-9 to TRBJ1-1, with D unclear. Trimming shortened V by 2 bases and J by 3 bases, and 10 bases separated the two germline ends. This CDR3 has 14 amino acids. The germline gives CDR1 SEHNR, CDR2 FQNEAQ (reference sequence). CDR3 residues: CASSLMGRDTEAFF. In nucleotides, the CDR3 is TGTGCCAGCAGCTTAATGGGTCGGGACACTGAAGCTTTCTTT.

This chain connects TRBV15 to TRBJ2-7; 10 positions match TRBD1. Germline CDR1 and CDR2: LNHNV and YYDKDF (reference sequence). This CDR3 is 16 amino acids long. Germline trimming cut 2 bases from V and 3 bases from J; bases unmatched to any gene: 7. The CDR3 coding sequence is TGTGCCACCAGCAGATCCGCCGGGACAGGGGACTACGAGCAGTACTTC. Translation gives CATSRSAGTGDYEQYF.

V usage is TRBV19 and J usage is TRBJ1-2; no firm D call. Germline loops: CDR1 LNHDA, CDR2 SQIVND (reference sequence). V dropped 8 bases and J dropped 1 base, with 11 bases sitting between them. This CDR3 spans 13 amino acids. This CDR3 is CASQAGGNYGYTF. DNA of the CDR3: TGTGCCAGTCAAGCCGGAGGTAACTATGGCTACACCTTC.

CDR3 loop: CASSPEWTHSGNTIYF. The CDR3 DNA sequence: TGTGCCAGCAGCCCCGAGTGGACCCACTCTGGAAACACCATATATTTT. The chain combines TRBV28 with TRBJ1-3; D is uncertain. The V and J ends lost 6 bases and 0 bases respectively, with 15 bases between them. Germline lookup yields CDR1 MDHEN and CDR2 SYDVKM. The CDR3 is 16 amino acids.

The rearrangement uses TRBV11-2 and TRBJ1-2; maybe TRBD1 (5 bases). This CDR3 is built from 14 residues. V dropped 5 bases and J dropped 3 bases, with 13 bases sitting between them. Germline lookup yields CDR1 SGHAT and CDR2 FQNNGV. CDR3 sequence reads: CASSKWTRDYGYTF. The CDR3 coding sequence is TGTGCCAGCAGCAAATGGACCAGGGACTATGGCTACACCTTC.

The chain has TRBV7-2 and TRBJ1-5; a weak D match, TRBD1 (6 bases). Deletions cut 1 base from V and 5 bases from J, with 12 bases between. The CDR3 covers 15 residues. Looked up from germline, CDR1 is SGHTA and CDR2 is FQGNSA. CDR3 sequence: CASSLERGRDQPQHF. DNA of the CDR3: TGTGCCAGCAGCTTAGAAAGGGGGAGAGATCAGCCCCAGCATTTT.

This chain connects TRBV27 to TRBJ1-3, with unresolved D. V lost 8 bases and J 2 bases, leaving 10 bases between the germline ends. Germline CDR1 reads MNHEY; CDR2 reads SMNVEV (reference sequence). The CDR3 extends over 13 amino acids. The CDR3 loop reads CASGGNAGNTIYF. The CDR3 DNA follows: TGTGCCAGCGGAGGGAACGCTGGAAACACCATATATTTT.

The chain uses TRBV2 and TRBJ2-5; possible D gene TRBD2, 6 bases. This CDR3 is 13 amino acids long. Per the germline V gene, CDR1 is SNHLY and CDR2 is FYNNEI. V dropped 10 bases and J dropped 7 bases, with 19 bases sitting between them. The DNA of the CDR3 is TGTGCCACCGGGGCGTTCCCGCGGGGGACCCAGTACTTC. Its translation is CATGAFPRGTQYF.

The chain links TRBV7-3 to TRBJ2-1, with 7 bases that match TRBD2. Germline V CDR1 and CDR2: SGHTA, FQGTGA. Unmatched junction bases numbered 16, after V lost 2 bases and J lost 6 bases. The CDR3 length is 18 residues. CDR3 loop: CASSLLGGGGRAPNEQFF. Here the CDR3 DNA reads TGTGCCAGCAGCTTACTTGGGGGAGGAGGGAGGGCCCCCAATGAGCAGTTCTTC.

The chain carries TRBV6-5 and TRBJ1-5; possibly TRBD1 for D (6 bases). V lost 5 bases, J lost 5 bases, and 13 bases lay in between. CDR3 length: 14 residues. The germline V gene has CDR1 MNHEY and CDR2 SVGAGI. CDR3 amino acids: CASSRKGDDQPQHF. CDR3 sequence (DNA): TGTGCCAGCAGTCGGAAGGGGGACGATCAGCCCCAGCATTTT.